A selection of T cell receptor beta chains follows, all from one sample in a study of patients and donors after allogeneic stem cell transplantation. TCRdb re-called the RT-PCR reads with MiXCR, one entry per CDR3 protein. The data show some 960,000 distinct CDR3 sequences, 15% to 20% seen once. Source material: blood, either unsorted or a sorted T cell fraction (not recorded which). Receptor source: a human donor who was either an allogeneic HSCT recipient or a stem cell or donor lymphocyte infusion donor (not recorded which). It is not recorded whose cells these are; they may come from a transplant donor. Each CDR3 is given with its conserved first and last residue. Each record gives: V gene, D gene, clone size, J gene, CDR3 DNA, CDR3 protein. A D gene is named only where the DNA matches it firmly. Clone size is stated in some rows and not others, as once, few, many or a class when expanded.

TRBV9	TRBD1	few	TRBJ2-7	TGTGCCAGCAGCTCGGGACAGGGACCCCACGAGCAGTACTTC	CASSSGQGPHEQYF
TRBV29-1	TRBD1	many	TRBJ2-1	TGCAGCGTTGAAGGGGGGGACAGGGCCCCCAATGAGCAGTTCTTC	CSVEGGDRAPNEQFF
TRBV4-3	NA	NA	TRBJ2-6	TGCGCCAGCAGCCAAGATTTCCGCTCCGGGGCCAACGTCCTGACTTTC	CASSQDFRSGANVLTF
TRBV20-1	TRBD1	NA	TRBJ2-7	TGCAGTGCTAGAATGGGACAGGGTCACTACGAGCAGTACTTC	CSARMGQGHYEQYF
TRBV5-1	NA	NA	TRBJ2-2	TGCGCCAGCAGCTTACGGGACCCCTCCGGGGAGCTGTTTTTT	CASSLRDPSGELFF
TRBV9	NA	many	TRBJ2-4	TGTGCCAGCAACGCGGCAGGGGGGACAGACATTCAGTACTTC	CASNAAGGTDIQYF
TRBV20-1	NA	NA	TRBJ1-1	TGCAGTGCTGGTCGATTGCCCATGAACACTGAAGCTTTCTTT	CSAGRLPMNTEAFF
TRBV20-1	TRBD1	NA	TRBJ1-1	TGCAGTGCTAGAGGTCCCGGGACAGGGTCGAACACTGAAGCTTTCTTT	CSARGPGTGSNTEAFF
TRBV29-1	NA	many	TRBJ2-1	TGCAGCGTGCGAGGTAGGACCTACAATGAGCAGTTCTTC	CSVRGRTYNEQFF
TRBV12-3/TRBV12-4	TRBD1	few	TRBJ1-2	TGTGCCAGCAGCAGGGGGGTAGCTAACTATGGCTACACCTTC	CASSRGVANYGYTF
TRBV5-1	NA	few	TRBJ1-5	TGCGCCAGCAGCTTTCACAGGTACAATCAGCCCCAGCATTTT	CASSFHRYNQPQHF
TRBV4-2	NA	NA	TRBJ1-2	TGTGCCAGCAGCCAAGAGGGGGCCCCCACTAACTATGGCTACACCTTC	CASSQEGAPTNYGYTF
TRBV29-1	TRBD2	NA	TRBJ2-7	TGCAGCGTTGAGGTTAGCGGGGTTTCCTACGAGCAGTACTTC	CSVEVSGVSYEQYF
TRBV12-3/TRBV12-4	TRBD1	many	TRBJ2-3	TGTGCCAGCAGCCCTAGACAGGGAGATTTCACAGATACGCAGTATTTT	CASSPRQGDFTDTQYF
TRBV6-1	TRBD1	NA	TRBJ1-5	TGTGCCAGCAGGCCACAGGGGGTAGTTCAGCCCCAGCATTTT	CASRPQGVVQPQHF
TRBV12-3/TRBV12-4	TRBD1	few	TRBJ1-6	TGTGCCAGCAGTTTAAACAGGGGCGAATCACCCCTCCACTTT	CASSLNRGESPLHF
TRBV5-1	NA	few	TRBJ2-7	TGCGCCAGCAGCTCGATAGACAGACCTTACGAGCAGTACTTC	CASSSIDRPYEQYF
TRBV6-5	NA	few	TRBJ1-1	TGTGCCAGCAGTTACGGGGCTCGGGCGGGGGGCACTGAAGCTTTCTTT	CASSYGARAGGTEAFF
TRBV28	NA	NA	TRBJ1-3	TGTGCCAGCAGGACGTACATTCCTGGAAACACCATATATTTT	CASRTYIPGNTIYF
TRBV6-1	NA	NA	TRBJ1-1	TGTGCCAGCAGGAAGGCGTCAGACTTGCTCGCTGAAGCTTTCTTT	CASRKASDLLAEAFF
TRBV3-1	TRBD2	NA	TRBJ2-2	TGTGCCAGCAGCCCGACGAGACTAGCGGGGAGGACCGGGGAGCTGTTTTTT	CASSPTRLAGRTGELFF
TRBV5-6	NA	few	TRBJ2-1	TGTGCCAGCAGCTTGGGACCCGTCTGGACTCCCTTTGGGGATGAGCAGTTCTTC	CASSLGPVWTPFGDEQFF
TRBV6-5	NA	NA	TRBJ1-1	TGTGCCAGCAGTTACCGAGGACGTCAGAACACTGAAGCTTTCTTT	CASSYRGRQNTEAFF
TRBV11-2	NA	few	TRBJ1-2	TGTGCCAGCAGCGCGCTTCGGGACCGCGGATTTAAACATGGCTACACCTTC	CASSALRDRGFKHGYTF
TRBV5-1	TRBD2	NA	TRBJ2-3	TGCGCCAGCAGCGCAACCGGGGCCGGGGGGACAGATACGCAGTATTTT	CASSATGAGGTDTQYF
TRBV19	NA	NA	TRBJ2-1	TGTGCCAGTAGTATAGATGGTCGGAATGAGCAGTTCTTC	CASSIDGRNEQFF
TRBV7-9	NA	many	TRBJ1-1	TGTGCCAGCAGCCCGACCACAGGACTCTATGAAGCTTTCTTT	CASSPTTGLYEAFF
TRBV11-2	TRBD1	few	TRBJ2-4	TGTGCCAGCAGCCCGCATCCCGGACAGGTTAAATTAGCCAAAAACATTCAGTACTTC	CASSPHPGQVKLAKNIQYF